This note documents a single T cell receptor (beta chain) sequence. Its antigen is as yet unknown. The data belong to a study of cytomegalovirus exposure and HLA in healthy donors. Overall study findings and caveats: Testing in vitro showed a few CMV-associated chains specific for CMV antigens. Cytomegalovirus-associated status was assigned to some 160 TCR beta chains. The study found most TCR sequences rare, yet found some public TCRs in many donors. It was reported that the classifier diagnosed cytomegalovirus status with high specificity and sensitivity in both the original and validation cohorts.

Here immunoSEQ multiplex PCR was the method, and the copy in TCRdb shows in-frame clones only, minus some. The sample comprises about 250,000 clones, more than 85% of which are singletons, and 12% rests with the top ten. The clonotype originates from a man between 18 and 29 years old in good health and CMV-seropositive. Sequenced input: PBMCs.

CDR3 DNA sequence: TGTGCCAGCAGTTATTCCGGGACAGCAGAGGGGTACACCTTC. Protein sequence: CASSYSGTAEGYTF. The rearrangement uses TRBV28 and TRBJ1-2, with 7 bases fitting TRBD1. Trimming cost V 4 bases and J 11 bases; bases outside gene matches: 13. The germline gives CDR1 MDHEN, CDR2 SYDVKM. This CDR3 comprises 14 residues.